One T cell receptor (beta chain) is described in this entry. Its specificity is not known. CDR1 and CDR2 from the germline V gene are MGHRA and YSYEKL. V lost 3 bases, J lost 3 bases, and 8 bases stayed unmatched. The CDR3 is made up of 16 amino acids. Approximately 210 ng DNA, around 30,000 T cell genomes, went into each sorted-subset replicate PCR. TCRdb's copy holds only in-frame clones and misses some; the assay was immunoSEQ multiplex PCR. Of around 2,000,000 clones in the sample, roughly 91% were seen once. This record belongs to a study of shared clonotypes between healthy human individuals. Study findings and constraints: The authors expected sequencing depth to affect clonotype sharing among donors. With four donors compared, 4.5% to 6.5% of naive CD4 clonotypes were shared.

Naive-designated CD8 cells lacked CD45RO, were positively enriched for CCR7, and omitted terminally differentiated effector memory CD45RA+ cells. All of the donors resided in Nashville, Tennessee, and each was a Caucasian adult. Material: naive CD8+ T cells from PBMCs. The receptor was derived from a man aged 18 to 29 in good health. Some clones in this sample may be carry-over from other donors' samples. The chain couples TRBV4-1 to TRBJ2-1; 7 nucleotides line up with TRBD1. The CDR3 protein is CASSHPRQGVYNEQFF. The CDR3 coding sequence is TGCGCCAGCAGCCACCCAAGACAGGGAGTCTACAATGAGCAGTTCTTC.